Each of the 9 T cell receptor beta chains below was sequenced from the same sample in a study of Graves' ophthalmopathy and Graves' hyperthyroidism. The sequenced template was RNA, covering the TCR beta CDR3 region. The authors performed first-round RT-PCR with HTBI primers and then a second-round multiplex PCR. TCRdb re-called the multiplex PCR reads through MiXCR, storing one row per CDR3 protein. The sample has a few hundred thousand distinct CDR3 sequences; less than 40% are singletons. The sequenced sample consisted of peripheral blood or thyroid tissue (not recorded which). The receptors come from an adult man with Graves' hyperthyroidism.

This clonotype occurred many times. The rearrangement joins TRBV7-9 to TRBJ1-1; perhaps TRBD1 as D (5 bases). Germline V gene lookup returns CDR1 SEHNR and CDR2 FQNEAQ (reference sequence). The ends were cut back, 2 bases at V and 7 bases at J, with 11 bases in the middle. The CDR3 totals 13 residues. CDR3 nucleotide sequence: TGTGCCAGCAGCTTACGGCAGGGAGGTGAAGCTTTCTTT. Its translation is CASSLRQGGEAFF. The full variable domain, in which reference TRBV7-9 and TRBJ1-1 provide the parts outside the CDR3, is DTGVSQNPRHKITKRGQNVTFRCDPISEHNRLYWYRQTLGQGPEFLTYFQNEAQLEKSRLLSDRFSAERPKGSFSTLEIQRTEQGDSAMYLCASSLRQGGEAFFGQGTRLTVV.

Worth noting for this clonotype: In this CDR3 the conserved last residue, phenylalanine or tryptophan, is missing, so a read error is likely. J is TRBJ1-5 and V is TRBV3-1; 7 bases are shared with TRBD1. V lost 3 bases to trimming and J lost 3 bases; unmatched junction nucleotides: 8. The CDR3 extends over 16 amino acids. Germline V lookup: CDR1 LGHDT, CDR2 YNNKEL (reference sequence). The CDR3 DNA reads TGTGCCAGCAGCCATACGACAGGGCGAAACAATCAGCCCCAGCATCTT. It translates to CASSHTTGRNNQPQHL.

There are many counts of this clonotype. The J gene is TRBJ1-3, the V gene TRBV2; unclear D gene. CDR3 length: 13 amino acids. The germline CDR1 and CDR2 sequences are SNHLY and FYNNEI. Trimming took off 2 bases at V and 3 bases at J, with 5 bases between the two ends. The CDR3 loop is CASSERNGNTIYF. The CDR3 coding sequence is TGTGCCAGCAGTGAAAGGAATGGAAACACCATATATTTT.

This sequence joins TRBV7-2 and TRBJ1-4, with TRBD1 identical over 7 bases. The junction had 9 bases not matched to a gene; V was cut back by 2 bases and J by 6 bases. The CDR3 is 16 residues long. The germline V gene encodes CDR1 SGHTA and CDR2 FQGNSA. CDR3 sequence reads: CASSLKQGTADEKLFF. DNA for the CDR3: TGTGCCAGCAGCTTAAAACAGGGGACAGCGGATGAAAAACTGTTTTTT. Using reference TRBV7-2 and TRBJ1-4 for the parts outside the CDR3, the full variable domain is GAGVSQSPSNKVTEKGKDVELRCDPISGHTALYWYRQSLGQGLEFLIYFQGNSAPDKSGLPSDRFSAERTGGSVSTLTIQRTQQEDSAVYLCASSLKQGTADEKLFFGSGTQLSVL.

This clonotype has only a few counts. The chain links TRBV12-3 or TRBV12-4 to TRBJ2-2, with D uncertain. The CDR3 totals 13 residues. V was clipped by 2 bases and J by 8 bases, with 9 bases between them. CDR3 nucleotide sequence: TGTGCCAGCAGTTTACGGCCGGCAGGGGAGCTGTTTTTT. Translating it yields CASSLRPAGELFF.

This clonotype has a count of ten or more. The V gene is TRBV7-9, the J gene TRBJ1-1; D is unclear. This CDR3 spans 10 amino acids. The germline CDR1 and CDR2 sequences are SEHNR and FQNEAQ (reference sequence). The V gene lost 2 bases and the J gene lost 5 bases, with 0 bases spanning the gap. The CDR3 is CASSLTEAFF. The CDR3 nucleotides are TGTGCCAGCAGCTTAACTGAAGCTTTCTTT.

This clonotype was seen at least ten times. J is TRBJ2-5 and V is TRBV6-6; unclear D gene. V was cut by 6 bases and J by 3 bases, with 5 bases left in between. This CDR3 comprises 11 residues. Germline V gene data show CDR1 as MNHNY and CDR2 as SVGAGI (reference sequence). CDR3 residues: CASRPKETQYF. DNA for the CDR3: TGTGCCAGCAGGCCTAAAGAGACCCAGTACTTC.

The rearrangement uses TRBV6-5 and TRBJ2-2; 9 positions match TRBD1. Germline CDR1 and CDR2: MNHEY and SVGAGI. With V trimmed by 2 bases and J by 4 bases, 8 bases remained unmatched. CDR3 length: 17 residues. The chain's CDR3 is CASSYRVTGGGTGELFF. The CDR3 coding sequence is TGTGCCAGCAGTTACCGAGTGACAGGGGGGGGCACCGGGGAGCTGTTTTTT.

The chain links TRBV6-5 to TRBJ2-7, with TRBD2 identical over 7 bases. Per germline, CDR1 MNHEY and CDR2 SVGAGI. CDR3 length equals 14 residues. V trimming: 0 bases; J trimming: 4 bases; junction bases outside the gene matches: 3. CDR3 in amino acids: CASSYSRGGYEQYF. For the CDR3, the DNA is TGTGCCAGCAGTTACTCGCGGGGAGGGTACGAGCAGTACTTC.